This TCR beta chain came from a study of cytomegalovirus exposure and HLA in healthy donors. The CDR3 totals 14 residues. CDR1 KGHSH and CDR2 LQKENI come from the germline V gene. V lost 2 bases and J 3 bases, leaving 10 bases between the germline ends. On this clone: What it binds is unknown.

Study-level results: Most TCRs appeared rarely, but some public TCRs recurred in many donors. The study labeled 164 TCR beta chains cytomegalovirus-associated.

Primers included in the PCR were 60 Vbeta and 13 Jbeta primers. Method: immunoSEQ multiplex PCR; TCRdb's copy keeps in-frame clones and lacks some. The sample lists under 200,000 clones; 65% to 85% were seen once. The source is a man aged 35-49 years in good health and CMV-seropositive. V usage is TRBV18 and J usage is TRBJ2-5; D is possibly TRBD1 (5 bases). Sequenced: PBMCs. The CDR3 nucleotides are TGTGCCAGCTCACCATCGGGCAGGGAAGAGACCCAGTACTTC. Protein: CASSPSGREETQYF.